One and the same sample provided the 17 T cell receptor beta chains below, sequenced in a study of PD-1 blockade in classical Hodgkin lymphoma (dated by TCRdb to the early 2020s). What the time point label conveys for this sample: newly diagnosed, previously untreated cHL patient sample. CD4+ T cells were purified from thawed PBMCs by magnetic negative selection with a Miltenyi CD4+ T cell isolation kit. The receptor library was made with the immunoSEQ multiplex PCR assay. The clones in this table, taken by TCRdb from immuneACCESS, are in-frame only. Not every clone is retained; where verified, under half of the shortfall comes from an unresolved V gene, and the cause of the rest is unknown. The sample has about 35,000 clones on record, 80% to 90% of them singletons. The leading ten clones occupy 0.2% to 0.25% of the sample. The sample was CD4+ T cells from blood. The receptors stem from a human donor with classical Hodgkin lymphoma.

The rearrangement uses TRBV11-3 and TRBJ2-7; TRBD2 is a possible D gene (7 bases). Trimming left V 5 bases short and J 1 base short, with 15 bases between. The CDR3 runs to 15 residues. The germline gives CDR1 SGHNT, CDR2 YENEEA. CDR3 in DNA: TGTGCCAGCAGCCTTCGCGGGGGCCTGTCCTACGAGCAGTACTTC. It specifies CASSLRGGLSYEQYF.

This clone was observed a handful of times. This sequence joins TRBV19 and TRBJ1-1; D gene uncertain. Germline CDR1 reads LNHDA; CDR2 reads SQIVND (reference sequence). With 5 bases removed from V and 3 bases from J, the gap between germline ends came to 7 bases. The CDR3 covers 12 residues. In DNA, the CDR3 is TGTGCCAGTAGTCACCCCTACACTGAAGCTTTCTTT. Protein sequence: CASSHPYTEAFF.

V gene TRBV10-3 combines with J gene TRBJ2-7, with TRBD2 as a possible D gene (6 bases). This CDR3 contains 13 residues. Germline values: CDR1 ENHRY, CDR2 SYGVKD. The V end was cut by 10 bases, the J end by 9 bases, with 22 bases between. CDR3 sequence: CATAGERVEGQYF. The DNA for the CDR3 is TGTGCCACTGCTGGTGAGCGGGTTGAAGGGCAGTACTTC.

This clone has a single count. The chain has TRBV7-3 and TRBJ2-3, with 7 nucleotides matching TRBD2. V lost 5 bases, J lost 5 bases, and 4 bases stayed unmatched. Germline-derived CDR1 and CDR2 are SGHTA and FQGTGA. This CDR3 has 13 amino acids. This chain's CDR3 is CASSRPGGDTQYF. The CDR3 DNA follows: TGTGCCAGCAGCCGACCGGGGGGAGATACGCAGTATTTT.

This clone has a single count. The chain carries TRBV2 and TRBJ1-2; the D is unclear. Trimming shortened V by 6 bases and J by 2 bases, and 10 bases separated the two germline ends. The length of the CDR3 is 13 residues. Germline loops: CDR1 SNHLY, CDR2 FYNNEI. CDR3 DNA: TGTGCCAGCAGGGTAACACCAAACTATGGCTACACCTTC. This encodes CASRVTPNYGYTF.

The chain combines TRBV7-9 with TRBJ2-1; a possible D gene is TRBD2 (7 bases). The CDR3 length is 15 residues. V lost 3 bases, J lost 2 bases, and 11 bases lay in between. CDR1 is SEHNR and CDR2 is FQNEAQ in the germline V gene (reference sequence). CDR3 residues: CASSFMGGPYNEQFF. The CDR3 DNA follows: TGTGCCAGCAGCTTTATGGGGGGGCCCTACAATGAGCAGTTCTTC.

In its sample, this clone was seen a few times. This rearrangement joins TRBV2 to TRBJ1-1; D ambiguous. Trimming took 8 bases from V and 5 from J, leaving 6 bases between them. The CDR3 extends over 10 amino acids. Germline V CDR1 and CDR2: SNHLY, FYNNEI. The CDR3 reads CASLGTEAFF. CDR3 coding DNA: TGTGCCAGCCTCGGAACTGAAGCTTTCTTT.

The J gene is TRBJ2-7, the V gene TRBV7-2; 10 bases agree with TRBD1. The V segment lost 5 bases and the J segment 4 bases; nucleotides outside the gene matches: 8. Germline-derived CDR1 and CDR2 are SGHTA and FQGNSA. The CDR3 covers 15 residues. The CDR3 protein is CASSRRQGAVYEQYF. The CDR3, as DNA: TGTGCCAGCAGCCGACGACAGGGGGCGGTGTACGAGCAGTACTTC. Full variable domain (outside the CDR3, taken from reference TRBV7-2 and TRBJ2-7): GAGVSQSPSNKVTEKGKDVELRCDPISGHTALYWYRQSLGQGLEFLIYFQGNSAPDKSGLPSDRFSAERTGGSVSTLTIQRTQQEDSAVYLCASSRRQGAVYEQYFGPGTRLTVT.

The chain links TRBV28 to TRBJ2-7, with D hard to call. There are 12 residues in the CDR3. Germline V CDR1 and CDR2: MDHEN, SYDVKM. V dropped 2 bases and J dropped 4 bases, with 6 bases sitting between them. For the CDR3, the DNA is TGTGCCAGCAGTTTACGACTTTACGAGCAGTACTTC. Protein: CASSLRLYEQYF.

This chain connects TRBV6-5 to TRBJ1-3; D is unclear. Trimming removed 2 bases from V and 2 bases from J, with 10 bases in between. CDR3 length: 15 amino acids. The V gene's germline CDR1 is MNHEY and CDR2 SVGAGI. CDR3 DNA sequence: TGTGCCAGCAGTTACAGGGCGGCCGCTGGAAACACCATATATTTT. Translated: CASSYRAAAGNTIYF.

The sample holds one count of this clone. The CDR3: CASRRDSTDTQYF. The CDR3, as DNA: TGTGCCAGCAGGCGGGACAGCACAGATACGCAGTATTTT. V gene TRBV2 combines with J gene TRBJ2-3, with TRBD2 as a possible D gene (6 bases). The germline gives CDR1 SNHLY, CDR2 FYNNEI. The CDR3 contains 13 residues. Trimming shortened V by 6 bases and J by 0 bases, and 7 bases separated the two germline ends.

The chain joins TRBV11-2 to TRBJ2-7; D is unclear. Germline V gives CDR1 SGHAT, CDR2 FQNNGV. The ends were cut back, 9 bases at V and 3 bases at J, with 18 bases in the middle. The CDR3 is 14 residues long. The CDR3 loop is CASSPGRTSYEQYF. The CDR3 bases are TGTGCCAGTAGCCCGGGTAGGACCAGCTACGAGCAGTACTTC.

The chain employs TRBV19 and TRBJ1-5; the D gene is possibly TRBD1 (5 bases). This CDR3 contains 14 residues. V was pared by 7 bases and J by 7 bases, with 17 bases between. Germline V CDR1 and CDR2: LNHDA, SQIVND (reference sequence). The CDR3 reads CASKGTVPFQPQHF. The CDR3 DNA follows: TGTGCCAGTAAGGGGACTGTACCTTTCCAGCCCCAGCATTTT.

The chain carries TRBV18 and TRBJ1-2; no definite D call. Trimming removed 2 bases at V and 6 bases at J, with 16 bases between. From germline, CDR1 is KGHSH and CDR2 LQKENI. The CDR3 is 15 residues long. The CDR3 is CASSPTAGLFNGYTF. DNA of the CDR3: TGTGCCAGCTCACCAACGGCAGGATTATTTAATGGCTACACCTTC.

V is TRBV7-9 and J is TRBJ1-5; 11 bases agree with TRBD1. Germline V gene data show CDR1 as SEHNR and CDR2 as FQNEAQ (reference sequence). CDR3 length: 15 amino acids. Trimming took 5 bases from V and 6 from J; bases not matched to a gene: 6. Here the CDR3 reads CASSLGGTGGQPQHF. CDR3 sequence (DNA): TGTGCCAGCAGCCTCGGGGGGACAGGGGGTCAGCCCCAGCATTTT.

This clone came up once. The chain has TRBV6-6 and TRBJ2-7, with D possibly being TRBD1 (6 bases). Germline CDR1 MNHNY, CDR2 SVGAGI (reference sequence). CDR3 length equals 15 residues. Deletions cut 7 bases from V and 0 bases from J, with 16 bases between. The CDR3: CASTEQGTSSYEQYF. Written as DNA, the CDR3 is TGTGCCAGCACCGAACAGGGCACTAGCTCCTACGAGCAGTACTTC.

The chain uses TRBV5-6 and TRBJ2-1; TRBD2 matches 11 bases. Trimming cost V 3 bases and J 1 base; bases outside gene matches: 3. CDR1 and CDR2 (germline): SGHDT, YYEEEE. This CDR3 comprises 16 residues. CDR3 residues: CASSSSGRISYNEQFF. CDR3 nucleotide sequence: TGTGCCAGCAGCTCTAGCGGGAGGATTTCCTACAATGAGCAGTTCTTC.